This T cell receptor beta chain emerged from a study of CD8+ T cells in alopecia areata. The table lists this clone with a few counts. Antigen: not known. CD4+ lymphocytes from 5 or 6 patients underwent sorting into CD25+CD127- populations. Samples from alopecia areata patients were lesional scalp punch biopsies and peripheral blood. Study observations and caveats: Higher clonality and more expanded CD8+ clones appeared in lesional than normal scalp. Between patients, shared TCR sequences were less clear than in mice. This was possibly due in part to HLA diversity in the patient population. Scalp sample sequencing also detects resident alphabeta T cells of normal skin.

Germline CDR1 reads SGHDT; CDR2 reads YYEEEE. With 3 bases removed from V and 0 bases from J, the gap between germline ends came to 22 bases. The CDR3 contains 18 residues. Following RNA extraction, reverse transcription yielded cDNA that acted as the sequencing template. The data were produced by immunoSEQ multiplex PCR, yet TCRdb's version contains in-frame clones alone and is incomplete. The data hold 37,000 or so clones, with roughly half observed a single time. Sequencing used CD4+ Tregs sorted from blood. This chain connects TRBV5-6 to TRBJ2-7; no reliable D call. The clonotype comes from a human donor with alopecia areata. CDR3 nucleotide sequence: TGTGCCAGCAGCTCCTCCGGACCTGTGGGGATAGGCTCCTACGAGCAGTACTTC. The encoded protein is CASSSSGPVGIGSYEQYF.